Presented here are 13 T cell receptor beta chains from one specimen sequenced in a study of Tregs in tolerant kidney transplant recipients (dated by TCRdb to the late 2010s). Libraries were made using the immunoSEQ multiplex PCR assay. Entries here come from immuneACCESS through TCRdb and include only in-frame sequences with V and J called. Some clones fail to appear in such tables; in the studies checked, an unresolved V gene covers under half of the shortfall, and the cause of the remainder is unknown. The sample table holds about 110,000 clones, of which 90% were seen once. Together, the top ten hold roughly 0.31% of the sample. The meaning of the sample's time point label: blood sample drawn before combined kidney and bone marrow transplant. The specimen comprised CD4+ T cells from blood, sampled before the transplant. The source is a human donor who received a combined kidney and bone marrow transplant.

This clone was recorded only once. This chain connects TRBV13 to TRBJ1-1; D possibly corresponds to TRBD1 (5 bases). This CDR3 spans 14 amino acids. V lost 2 bases and J 4 bases, leaving 11 bases between the germline ends. Looked up from germline, CDR1 is PRHDT and CDR2 is FYEKMQ (reference sequence). CDR3 bases: TGTGCCAGCAGCTTATCAGGGAAGGGCACTGAAGCTTTCTTT. This translates into CASSLSGKGTEAFF.

The rearrangement links TRBV28 to TRBJ1-2; possible D gene TRBD1, 5 bases. The CDR3 length is 15 residues. Germline CDR1 reads MDHEN; CDR2 reads SYDVKM. Trimming cost V 4 bases and J 8 bases, with 20 bases left between them. CDR3 in DNA: TGTGCCAGCAGTTCTCAGGGATCCGGCGCGGGGGGCTACACCTTC. This gives the protein CASSSQGSGAGGYTF.

The CDR3 reads CASSITRYTEAFF. For the CDR3, the DNA is TGTGCCAGTAGTATTACCAGATACACTGAAGCTTTCTTT. This chain joins TRBV19 and TRBJ1-1, with D unclear. Germline CDR1 LNHDA, CDR2 SQIVND (reference sequence). V lost 3 bases to trimming and J lost 3 bases, with 8 bases between them. This CDR3 spans 13 amino acids.

V gene TRBV12-5 combines with J gene TRBJ2-1, with D possibly matching TRBD2 (6 bases). Trimming stripped 2 bases from V and 7 bases from J, with 33 bases between. Germline CDR1 is LGHNT and CDR2 is FRNRAP. The CDR3 is 21 amino acids. CDR3 residues: CASGLTRGGLGGRPLWNEQFF. The CDR3 nucleotides are TGTGCTAGTGGTTTGACCCGCGGAGGGTTGGGCGGCCGGCCTCTATGGAATGAGCAGTTCTTC.

This chain connects TRBV19 to TRBJ2-2; D gene unclear. Germline V gene data show CDR1 as LNHDA and CDR2 as SQIVND (reference sequence). CDR3 length equals 16 residues. V lost 7 bases, J lost 5 bases, and 20 bases lay in between. Written as DNA, the CDR3 is TGTGCCAGTAAACTGGAGCCCCTCGGTTCAACCGGGGAGCTGTTTTTT. Its translation is CASKLEPLGSTGELFF.

The chain is built from TRBV7-9 and TRBJ2-1, with D tentatively TRBD2 (6 bases). Germline CDR1 SEHNR, CDR2 FQNEAQ (reference sequence). This CDR3 comprises 15 residues. V lost 3 bases, J lost 1 base, and 10 bases lay in between. Written as DNA, the CDR3 is TGTGCCAGCAGCTTTAACGGGGGTTCCTACAATGAGCAGTTCTTC. Protein product: CASSFNGGSYNEQFF.

A remark on this clone: Germline and junction disagree at one end, which may indicate a read error. CDR3 sequence (DNA): TGTGCCAGCAGTCTCCGACAGGCCCAGCTCTTC. It is translated as CASSLRQAQLF. This chain connects TRBV28 to TRBJ2-1; perhaps TRBD1 as D (6 bases). This CDR3 has 11 residues. Germline CDR1 and CDR2: MDHEN and SYDVKM.

The V call is TRBV7-9, the J call TRBJ2-7; 7 bases are shared with TRBD1. J gave up 0 bases and V 2 bases, and 4 bases lay outside the gene matches. The CDR3 length is 15 residues. Germline CDR1 is SEHNR and CDR2 is FQNEAQ (reference sequence). This CDR3 is CASSLIPGGSYEQYF. For the CDR3, the DNA is TGTGCCAGCAGCTTAATCCCAGGGGGCTCCTACGAGCAGTACTTC. Variable domain in full (rest from reference TRBV7-9 and TRBJ2-7): DTGVSQNPRHKITKRGQNVTFRCDPISEHNRLYWYRQTLGQGPEFLTYFQNEAQLEKSRLLSDRFSAERPKGSFSTLEIQRTEQGDSAMYLCASSLIPGGSYEQYFGPGTRLTVT.

The chain uses TRBV15 and TRBJ1-4; D is possibly TRBD1 (6 bases). Germline CDR1 LNHNV, CDR2 YYDKDF (reference sequence). The CDR3 contains 16 residues. Trimming shortened V by 0 bases and J by 8 bases, and 16 bases separated the two germline ends. The CDR3 loop is CATSRDRNRAGEKLFF. The CDR3 DNA reads as TGTGCCACCAGCAGAGATAGGAACAGGGCCGGGGAAAAACTGTTTTTT.

V is TRBV29-1 and J is TRBJ1-5, with D possibly TRBD1 on 6 matching bases. The CDR3 has 14 amino acids. V lost 7 bases to trimming and J lost 6 bases, with 19 bases between them. The germline CDR1 and CDR2 sequences are SQVTM and ANQGSEA. The CDR3 sequence is CSGGTGTRGQPQHF. DNA for the CDR3: TGCAGCGGGGGTACCGGGACAAGAGGTCAGCCCCAGCATTTT.

V usage is TRBV19 and J usage is TRBJ2-1, with 7 bases that match TRBD2. This CDR3 is built from 16 residues. Germline trimming cut 6 bases from V and 4 bases from J; bases unmatched to any gene: 12. Germline assignment: CDR1 LNHDA and CDR2 SQIVND (reference sequence). The CDR3 sequence is CASSGLERGVYNEQFF. The CDR3 coding sequence is TGTGCCAGTAGCGGACTTGAGCGGGGAGTTTACAATGAGCAGTTCTTC.

The chain combines TRBV7-9 with TRBJ1-2; D uncertain. The CDR3 covers 14 residues. Germline V CDR1 and CDR2: SEHNR, FQNEAQ (reference sequence). V lost 3 bases and J lost 2, with 10 bases in between. The CDR3 sequence is CASSFSAGNYGYTF. The CDR3 coding sequence is TGTGCCAGCAGCTTCAGCGCTGGGAACTATGGCTACACCTTC.

V gene TRBV28 combines with J gene TRBJ2-7; tentative D call: TRBD2 (5 bases). V lost 4 bases and J 4 bases, leaving 17 bases between the germline ends. There are 15 residues in the CDR3. In germline, CDR1 is MDHEN, CDR2 SYDVKM. DNA for the CDR3: TGTGCCAGCAGTTCCCCCGGTCTAGCTTCGTACGAGCAGTACTTC. The encoded protein is CASSSPGLASYEQYF.